Listed below are T cell receptor beta chains from one sample, sequenced in a study of T cell responses to AZD1222 COVID-19 vaccine. Assay: immunoSEQ multiplex PCR; the TCRdb copy retains only in-frame clones and omits some. The data contain some 160,000 clones, roughly 93% of them singletons. The sample consisted of peripheral blood, taken on day 0 of AZD1222 vaccination. All receptors come from an adult in good health. The CDR3 runs from the conserved cysteine through the conserved F or W. A D gene is named only where the DNA matches it firmly. The size of a clone is reported for some rows only, either as once, few or many, or as a class for expanded clones.

D	J	V	size	CDR3	DNA
TRBD1	TRBJ2-3	TRBV5-6	-	CASSSDRGGTDTQYF	TGTGCCAGCAGCTCCGACAGGGGCGGCACAGATACGCAGTATTTT
-	TRBJ1-2	TRBV5-4	-	CASSLGTQTRSTRYGYTF	TGTGCCAGCAGCTTAGGGACACAGACCCGTTCTACCCGCTATGGCTACACCTTC
-	TRBJ1-2	TRBV28	-	CASSSPSKGEGYTF	TGTGCCAGCAGCTCCCCGAGTAAGGGCGAGGGCTACACCTTC
TRBD1	TRBJ1-6	TRBV30	-	CAWGTANNSPLHF	TGTGCCTGGGGGACAGCTAATAATTCACCCCTCCACTTT
-	TRBJ1-1	TRBV7-9	-	CAGSRGGRNTEAFF	TGTGCCGGCTCCCGAGGGGGTAGGAACACTGAAGCTTTCTTT
TRBD2	TRBJ2-2	TRBV7-9	-	CASSFGPSGGNTGELFF	TGTGCCAGCAGCTTCGGACCCAGCGGGGGTAACACCGGGGAGCTGTTTTTT
-	TRBJ1-1	TRBV7-8	-	CASSWGRGRRTEAFF	TGTGCCAGCAGCTGGGGGCGGGGCCGTAGGACTGAAGCTTTCTTT
-	TRBJ1-1	TRBV6-5	-	CASSYSRDGGPDAFF	TGTGCCAGCAGTTACTCCCGGGACGGAGGGCCTGATGCTTTCTTT
-	TRBJ1-5	TRBV3-1/TRBV3-2	-	CASSQDIAQPQHF	TGTGCCAGCAGCCAAGATATAGCGCAGCCCCAGCATTTT
TRBD1	TRBJ1-5	TRBV19	-	CASIPQGNRNQPQHF	TGTGCCAGTATTCCACAGGGGAACAGAAATCAGCCCCAGCATTTT
-	TRBJ1-2	TRBV6-6	-	CASTLGNSNYGYTF	TGTGCCAGCACCCTGGGTAATTCTAACTATGGCTACACCTTC
TRBD1	TRBJ1-2	TRBV2	once	CASSEWTGLTF	TGTGCCAGCAGTGAATGGACAGGGCTCACCTTC
-	TRBJ1-6	TRBV28	once	CASSSNNSPLHF	TGTGCCAGCAGCTCCAATAATTCACCCCTCCACTTT
TRBD1	TRBJ2-5	TRBV5-1	-	CASSRTTGSGTQYF	TGCGCCAGCAGCCGTACGACAGGGTCGGGGACCCAGTACTTC